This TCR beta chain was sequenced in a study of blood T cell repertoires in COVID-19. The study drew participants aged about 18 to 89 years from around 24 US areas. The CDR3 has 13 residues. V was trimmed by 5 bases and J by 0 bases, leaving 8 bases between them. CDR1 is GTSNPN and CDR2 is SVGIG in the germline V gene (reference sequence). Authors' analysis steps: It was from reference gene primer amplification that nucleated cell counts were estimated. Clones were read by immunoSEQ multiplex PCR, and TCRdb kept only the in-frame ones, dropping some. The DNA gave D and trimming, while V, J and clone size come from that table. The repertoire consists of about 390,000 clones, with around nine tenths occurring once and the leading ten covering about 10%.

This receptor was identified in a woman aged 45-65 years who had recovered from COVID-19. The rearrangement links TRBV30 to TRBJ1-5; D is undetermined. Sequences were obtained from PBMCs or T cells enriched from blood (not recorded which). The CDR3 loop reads CAWARDSNQPQHF. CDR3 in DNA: TGTGCCTGGGCCCGAGATAGCAATCAGCCCCAGCATTTT.